Each of the 4 T cell receptor beta chains below was sequenced from the same sample in a study of blood T cells in healthy people across ages. Sample-barcoded 5' priming and a J-beta primer mix drove a second PCR of about 6 to 12 cycles. Using its own MiXCR run on the 5' RACE reads, TCRdb lists one record per CDR3 protein. The sample has some 1,800,000 distinct CDR3 sequences; roughly 43% are singletons. The sample consisted of blood. The receptors were gathered from a human donor in good health.

CDR3 residues: CATSNPGNQPQHF. In DNA, the CDR3 is TGTGCCACCAGCAATCCAGGAAATCAGCCCCAGCATTTT. J is TRBJ1-5 and V is TRBV15; D is undetermined. There are 13 residues in the CDR3. Per the germline V gene, CDR1 is LNHNV and CDR2 is YYDKDF (reference sequence). V shed 4 bases and J shed 4 bases, with 8 bases lying between them.

V usage is TRBV4-2 and J usage is TRBJ2-3, with D possibly TRBD2 on 6 matching bases. V lost 0 bases to trimming and J lost 4 bases, with 14 bases between them. Germline values: CDR1 LGHNA, CDR2 YNFKEQ. The CDR3 contains 16 residues. CDR3: CASSQDPGAPADTQYF. The CDR3 coding sequence is TGTGCCAGCAGCCAAGATCCGGGAGCTCCGGCAGATACGCAGTATTTT.

The V gene is TRBV2, the J gene TRBJ2-1; TRBD2 agrees at 9 bases. Trimming took 5 bases from V and 2 from J; bases not matched to a gene: 10. The germline CDR1 and CDR2 sequences are SNHLY and FYNNEI. The CDR3 has 17 residues. The CDR3 is CASSHGGGASPYNEQFF. In nucleotides, the CDR3 is TGTGCCAGCAGTCATGGCGGGGGGGCATCCCCCTACAATGAGCAGTTCTTC.

The chain carries TRBV12-3 or TRBV12-4 and TRBJ2-5; D is perhaps TRBD2 (6 bases). Trimming removed 5 bases from V and 2 bases from J, with 18 bases in between. The CDR3 totals 16 residues. The DNA for the CDR3 is TGTGCCAGCAGTCTAGAGGGATGGGCGGGACAAGAGACCCAGTACTTC. Translation: CASSLEGWAGQETQYF.